What follows are 4 T cell receptor beta chains derived from one specimen sequenced in a study of OX40 agonist ivuxolimab in advanced cancers. Clones were read by immunoSEQ multiplex PCR, and TCRdb kept only the in-frame ones, dropping some. The data hold 69,000 or so clones, with approximately 81% observed a single time. The sequencing here drew on CD4+ or CD8+ T cells sorted from blood, taken in a trial of the OX40 agonist ivuxolimab. Source of these receptors: an adult with an advanced solid tumor such as melanoma, head and neck, liver or kidney cancer.

This rearrangement joins TRBV5-6 to TRBJ2-7; D is uncertain. The CDR3 consists of 15 residues. With 4 bases removed from V and 4 bases from J, the gap between germline ends came to 18 bases. Germline assignment: CDR1 SGHDT and CDR2 YYEEEE. The CDR3 protein is CASSPGSGSGYEQYF. DNA for the CDR3: TGTGCCAGCAGCCCTGGATCTGGGTCTGGGTACGAGCAGTACTTC.

The J gene is TRBJ2-7, the V gene TRBV5-1, with 7 bases aligning to TRBD1. The CDR3 has 15 amino acids. V lost 0 bases and J lost 6; bases outside the gene matches: 9. Germline CDR1 and CDR2: SGHRS and YFSETQ. The CDR3 nucleotides are TGCGCCAGCAGCTTGGATACACAGGGGATAAGCGAGCAGTACTTC. This encodes CASSLDTQGISEQYF.

The V and J genes are TRBV11-3 and TRBJ1-3; D perhaps matches TRBD1 (6 bases). Germline V CDR1 and CDR2: SGHNT, YENEEA. V was pared by 0 bases and J by 2 bases, with 8 bases between. The length of the CDR3 is 15 residues. CDR3 sequence: CASSLDPGAGNTIYF. The CDR3 DNA reads TGTGCCAGCAGCTTAGATCCAGGGGCTGGAAACACCATATATTTT.

The rearrangement joins TRBV2 to TRBJ1-1; no firm D call. The V end lost 1 base, the J end lost 2 bases, and 5 bases lay between the germline ends. Germline-derived CDR1 and CDR2 are SNHLY and FYNNEI. There are 13 residues in the CDR3. The CDR3 DNA reads as TGTGCCAGCAGTGAAGAGGGAAACACTGAAGCTTTCTTT. It translates to CASSEEGNTEAFF.